This TCR beta chain was obtained from a study of T-cell memory formation after mild COVID-19. Study in general: Each donor largely had its own TCR clusters.

Overall study findings and caveats: A balance of CD4 and CD8 characterized clones contracting day 15 to 85, whereas later expanders leaned CD4+.

There are a few counts of this clonotype. The antigen is not known. TCRdb itself ran the 5' RACE reads through MiXCR, one entry per CDR3 protein. Of 250,000 to 350,000 distinct CDR3 sequences listed, about 15% were seen once; the top ten hold 22%. J lost 6 bases, V lost 6 bases, and 10 bases had no gene match. Looked up from germline, CDR1 is MNHEY and CDR2 is SVGAGI. This CDR3 comprises 15 residues. The TCR was taken from a man aged 18 to 30 who had mild COVID-19 (a few samples of this study predate the infection). Cell type and time point are not known. The chain uses TRBV6-5 and TRBJ2-3; TRBD1 aligns across 9 bases. The sequenced sample consisted of PBMCs or a T cell subset sorted from them (not recorded which). The CDR3 region is CASSRTGTGMDTQYF. CDR3 nucleotides: TGTGCCAGCAGCCGTACCGGGACAGGGATGGATACGCAGTATTTT.